Described below is a single T cell receptor beta chain sequence and its context. Its antigen is unknown. This sample is part of a study of T cell responses to AZD1222 COVID-19 vaccine. The study's findings and limits: A mostly white British donor set with more females was recruited, and clonal diversity was possibly underestimated. Spike-specific TCRs gained breadth and depth after people received two AZD1222 doses.

The ends were cut back, 6 bases at V and 2 bases at J, with 14 bases in the middle. The CDR3 contains 16 residues. The V gene's germline CDR1 is SNHLY and CDR2 FYNNEI. Profiling relied on immunoSEQ multiplex PCR, and the TCRdb table lists in-frame clones only, not all of them. The sample contains 100,000 to 150,000 clones, around 89% of which appear only once. This receptor was identified in an adult in good health. The chain recombines TRBV2 with TRBJ1-6; no clear D. The sample was peripheral blood, taken on day 0 of AZD1222 vaccination. CDR3 coding DNA: TGTGCCAGCAGGGGCCAAACTGGTACCTATAATTCACCCCTCCACTTT. Protein: CASRGQTGTYNSPLHF.